Each of the 5 T cell receptor beta chains below was sequenced from the same sample in a study of shared clonotypes between healthy human individuals. Naive CD8 cells were CD45RO-negative, positively selected for CCR7, excluding terminally differentiated effector memory CD45RA+ cells. The method was immunoSEQ multiplex PCR; TCRdb's version includes in-frame clones alone and lacks a portion of them. The sample holds roughly 2 million clones; less than 95% are singletons and the top ten take around 1.1%. The sample taken for sequencing was naive CD8+ T cells sorted from blood. The receptors here all came from a young man in good health.

With regard to this clone: The sample has other DNA sequences that encode this CDR3 too. The chain links TRBV5-1 to TRBJ2-1; weak D call: TRBD1 (6 bases). Trimming left V 0 bases short and J 2 bases short, with 9 bases between. Germline V gene data show CDR1 as SGHRS and CDR2 as YFSETQ. The CDR3 runs to 15 residues. The CDR3 coding sequence is TGCGCCAGCAGCTTGGACAGGGACACCTACAATGAGCAGTTCTTC. As protein: CASSLDRDTYNEQFF.

The chain has TRBV5-1 and TRBJ1-2; D call uncertain. With 3 bases removed from V and 3 bases from J, the gap between germline ends came to 9 bases. The CDR3 spans 13 residues. Germline assignment: CDR1 SGHRS and CDR2 YFSETQ. The CDR3: CASSSDPYYGYTF. As DNA, the CDR3 is TGCGCCAGCAGCTCGGATCCGTACTATGGCTACACCTTC.

The rearrangement uses TRBV27 and TRBJ2-3; tentatively, D is TRBD1 (5 bases). The CDR3 runs 16 residues. CDR1 and CDR2 from the germline V gene are MNHEY and SMNVEV (reference sequence). Trimming removed 2 bases at V and 1 base at J, with 13 bases between. CDR3 sequence: CASSLLSGYGTDTQYF. In DNA form, the CDR3 reads TGTGCCAGCAGTTTACTTTCAGGGTATGGCACAGATACGCAGTATTTT.

The chain links TRBV2 to TRBJ1-3, with D possibly being TRBD1 (6 bases). The CDR3 runs to 14 residues. Germline V gives CDR1 SNHLY, CDR2 FYNNEI. V shed 4 bases and J shed 2 bases, with 9 bases lying between them. CDR3 protein: CASSAEGAGNTIYF. CDR3 in DNA: TGTGCCAGCAGTGCCGAGGGGGCTGGAAACACCATATATTTT.

The rearrangement joins TRBV4-3 to TRBJ1-1; D is undetermined. Trimming pared 0 bases from V and 0 bases from J, leaving 8 bases between. The CDR3 totals 15 residues. Per germline, CDR1 LGHNA and CDR2 YSLEER. DNA of the CDR3: TGCGCCAGCAGCCAAGAAGTCCCGCTGAACACTGAAGCTTTCTTT. Translation: CASSQEVPLNTEAFF.